Each of the 8 T cell receptor beta chains below was sequenced from the same sample in a study of human T cells and chemical hapten exposure. TCRdb reprocessed the RACE reads with MiXCR, giving one entry per CDR3 protein. The table includes 70,000 to 75,000 distinct CDR3 sequences, 30% to 35% detected once. Described time point: patch test 1, 2 weeks after DPC sensitization. The treatment is: therapeutic diphenylcyclopropenone sensitization with weekly scalp DPC. The source was whole blood, collected in connection with sensitization to the hapten diphenylcyclopropenone (DPC). These receptors originate from a man aged 40-49 years with alopecia areata. Some clones in this sample may be carry-over from other donors' samples.

This rearrangement joins TRBV3-1 to TRBJ1-1; 7 nucleotides agree with TRBD1. The ends lost 3 bases at V and 1 base at J; junction bases unmatched: 5. CDR3 length: 15 residues. Germline loops: CDR1 LGHDT, CDR2 YNNKEL (reference sequence). The CDR3 sequence is CASSQDRRANTEAFF. The CDR3 DNA reads TGTGCCAGCAGCCAGGACAGGAGGGCGAACACTGAAGCTTTCTTT.

J is TRBJ2-1 and V is TRBV6-6; D might be TRBD2 (6 bases). V lost 0 bases to trimming and J lost 8 bases, with 14 bases between them. The V gene's germline CDR1 is MNHNY and CDR2 SVGAGI (reference sequence). This CDR3 has 15 amino acids. CDR3 region: CASSYSMGGNDEQFF. As DNA, the CDR3 is TGTGCCAGCAGTTACTCGATGGGCGGGAATGATGAGCAGTTCTTC.

The table lists this clonotype with a few counts. The chain carries TRBV4-2 and TRBJ1-1, with unresolved D. The CDR3 length is 10 residues. The V gene's germline CDR1 is LGHNA and CDR2 YNFKEQ. Deletions cut 3 bases from V and 4 bases from J, with 0 bases between. In nucleotides, the CDR3 is TGTGCCAGCAGCCACACTGAAGCTTTCTTT. Encoded protein: CASSHTEAFF.

CDR3 coding DNA: TGCAGTGCTTCTATAGCGGCCTTAAGATTAGATACGCAGTATTTT. This encodes CSASIAALRLDTQYF. The V and J genes are TRBV20-1 and TRBJ2-3; D may be TRBD2 (6 bases). The CDR3 runs to 15 residues. Germline CDR1 and CDR2: DFQATT and SNEGSKA (reference sequence). Deletions cut 5 bases from V and 5 bases from J, with 20 bases between.

In this sample, this clonotype turned up a few times. The chain employs TRBV10-1 and TRBJ2-7; TRBD1 agrees at 9 bases. Germline lookup yields CDR1 WNHNN and CDR2 SYGVQD (reference sequence). Germline trimming cut 3 bases from V and 5 bases from J; bases unmatched to any gene: 2. The CDR3 totals 13 residues. CDR3 in amino acids: CASSERDRDEQYF. The CDR3 DNA sequence: TGCGCCAGCAGTGAAAGGGACAGGGACGAGCAGTACTTC.

This clonotype showed up just a few times. This chain joins TRBV9 and TRBJ1-5, with TRBD1 matching over 7 bases. The CDR3 runs to 14 residues. Germline V gives CDR1 SGDLS, CDR2 YYNGEE. The V gene end was trimmed by 3 bases and the J gene end by 1 base; junction bases not matched to a gene: 1. CDR3 in amino acids: CASSETGSNQPQHF. DNA of the CDR3: TGTGCCAGCAGCGAGACAGGGAGCAATCAGCCCCAGCATTTT.

The CDR3 DNA sequence: TGTGCCAGCAGTTTATCAGGGCTGGGCTACACCTTC. Translation gives CASSLSGLGYTF. The genes are TRBV28 and TRBJ1-2; D may be TRBD1 (5 bases). The CDR3 consists of 12 residues. Germline CDR1 and CDR2: MDHEN and SYDVKM. Trimming removed 1 base from V and 8 bases from J, with 8 bases in between.

The V call is TRBV18, the J call TRBJ1-5; 7 nucleotides align to TRBD1. There are 14 residues in the CDR3. From germline, CDR1 is KGHSH and CDR2 LQKENI. V dropped 4 bases and J dropped 4; count of bases not matched to a gene: 4. As DNA, the CDR3 is TGTGCCAGCTCACAATCACAGGGGAATCAGCCCCAGCATTTT. Residues: CASSQSQGNQPQHF.